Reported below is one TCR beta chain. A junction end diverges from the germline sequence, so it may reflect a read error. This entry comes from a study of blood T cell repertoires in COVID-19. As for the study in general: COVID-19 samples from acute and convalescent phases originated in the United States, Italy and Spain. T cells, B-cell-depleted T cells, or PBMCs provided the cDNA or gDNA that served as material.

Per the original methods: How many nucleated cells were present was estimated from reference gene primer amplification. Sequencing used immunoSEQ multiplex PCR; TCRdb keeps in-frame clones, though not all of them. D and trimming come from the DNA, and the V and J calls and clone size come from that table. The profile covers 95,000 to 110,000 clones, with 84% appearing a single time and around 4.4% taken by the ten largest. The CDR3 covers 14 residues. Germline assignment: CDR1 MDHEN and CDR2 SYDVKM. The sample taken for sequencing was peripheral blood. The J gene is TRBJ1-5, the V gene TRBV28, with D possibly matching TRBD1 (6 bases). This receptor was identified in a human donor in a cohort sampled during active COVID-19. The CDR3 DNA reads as TGTGCCAGCAGTTTATCCTCCAGGGGTCAGTCCCAGCATTTT. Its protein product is CASSLSSRGQSQHF.